This T cell receptor beta chain was documented in a study of shared clonotypes between healthy human individuals. Across the study: The study drew on a couple of women and three men aged 18 to 49 as donors.

Sorted-subset replicate PCRs used about 200 ng DNA, 25,000 to 30,000 T cell genomes. Per the original methods: As immunoSEQ supplied junction-only sequences (without quality scores), filtering differed. TCRdb keeps only in-frame clones here, not all; method: immunoSEQ multiplex PCR. V, J and clone size are those of that table, while D and trimming were read from the DNA. The sample records 2 million to 2.5 million clones, approximately 94% being singletons. Study observations and caveats: About 5.2% was the fraction of naive CD4 clonotypes found shared across a few donors.

On this clone itself: Antigen: not known.

Germline lookup yields CDR1 LNHDA and CDR2 SQIVND (reference sequence). Trimming pared 8 bases from V and 0 bases from J, leaving 11 bases between. The length of the CDR3 is 14 residues. The chain uses TRBV19 and TRBJ1-3; the D gene is possibly TRBD1 (6 bases). The source of this sequence is a man between 18 and 35 years old in good health. Sample: naive CD4+ T cells sorted from blood. Stated subset: CD45RA+ positively selected. Here the CDR3 reads CASHRDNSGNTIYF. CDR3 DNA: TGTGCCAGTCACCGGGACAACTCTGGAAACACCATATATTTT.